This T cell receptor (beta chain) comes out of a study of blood T cell repertoires in COVID-19. The wider study: From the United States, Italy and Spain came samples of acute and convalescent COVID-19. Nucleic acid was either cDNA or gDNA, and it came from T cells, B-cell-depleted T cells, or PBMCs.

How the authors handled the data: Reference gene primer amplification gave estimated nucleated cell counts. Profiling relied on immunoSEQ multiplex PCR, and the TCRdb table lists in-frame clones only, not all of them. V and J calls and clone size are given by that table; D and trimming were obtained from the DNA. Of tens of thousands of clones in the sample, 89% are singletons; the top ten hold roughly 2.1%. The junction had 9 bases not matched to a gene; V was cut back by 2 bases and J by 6 bases. From germline, CDR1 is MNHEY and CDR2 SMNVEV (reference sequence). The CDR3 extends over 15 amino acids.

The sample consisted of peripheral blood. The chain recombines TRBV27 with TRBJ2-7; 8 bases map to TRBD2. This clonotype originated in a man aged 45-65 years with acute or convalescent COVID-19. The CDR3 DNA is TGTGCCAGCAGTTTAGATAGCGGGAAGGAGGGCGAGCAGTACTTC. Translation gives CASSLDSGKEGEQYF.